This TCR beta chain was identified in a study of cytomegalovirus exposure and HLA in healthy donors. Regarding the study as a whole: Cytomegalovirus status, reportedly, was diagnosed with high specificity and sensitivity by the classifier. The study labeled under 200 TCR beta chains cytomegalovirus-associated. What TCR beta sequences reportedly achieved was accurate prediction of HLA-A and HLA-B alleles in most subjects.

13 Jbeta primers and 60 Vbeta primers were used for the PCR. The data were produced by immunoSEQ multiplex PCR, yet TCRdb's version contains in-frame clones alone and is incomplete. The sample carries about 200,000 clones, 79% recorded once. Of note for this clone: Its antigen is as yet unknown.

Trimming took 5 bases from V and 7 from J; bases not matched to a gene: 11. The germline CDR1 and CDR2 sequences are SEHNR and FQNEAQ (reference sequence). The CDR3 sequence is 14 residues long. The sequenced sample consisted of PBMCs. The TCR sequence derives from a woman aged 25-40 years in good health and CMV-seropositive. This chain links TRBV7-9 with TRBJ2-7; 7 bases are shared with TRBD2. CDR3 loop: CASSAQGGLVEQYF. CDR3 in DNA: TGTGCCAGCAGCGCCCAGGGAGGACTAGTGGAGCAGTACTTC.